The subject of this entry is one T cell receptor (beta chain). The CDR3 sequence is 17 residues long. V shed 2 bases and J shed 5 bases, with 21 bases lying between them. Germline CDR1 and CDR2: SGHTA and FQGNSA. Original data processing: Reference gene primers were amplified, and this amplification served to estimate nucleated cell counts. Method: immunoSEQ multiplex PCR; TCRdb's copy keeps in-frame clones and lacks some. V and J calls plus clone size are reproduced from that table; the DNA served to infer D and trimming. The sample includes 150,000 or so clones, 85% to 95% seen only once; the top ten take 4.6%. This specimen belongs to a study of blood T cell repertoires in COVID-19. About the research overall: Researchers got acute and convalescent COVID-19 samples from the United States, Italy and Spain. From T cells, B-cell-depleted T cells, or PBMCs came the material, which was cDNA or gDNA.

V gene TRBV7-2 combines with J gene TRBJ2-5; possibly TRBD2 for D (5 bases). The sequenced material came from peripheral blood. This TCR was sampled from a woman between 50 and 59 years old with acute or convalescent COVID-19. DNA of the CDR3: TGTGCCAGCAGCTTATTTCCTCGCGGGCGGGCCGGGGAGACCCAGTACTTC. Protein: CASSLFPRGRAGETQYF.